Shown below are 29 T cell receptor beta chains from a single sample sequenced in a study of molecular identifiers for immune sequencing clone quantification (dated by TCRdb to the late 2010s). The library was made by PCR. The sample was run on an Illumina HiSeq 4000. TCRdb reprocessed the public reads (quality trimming at Q25 with fastp, clone calling with MiXCR) and kept in-frame beta chains. A single entry per CDR3 protein holds the most common genes and DNA from its merged rows. This sample gives some 320,000 distinct CDR3 sequences in total; 20% to 25% of them show up just once. The top ten hold approximately 0.8% of the sample. Sequencing was performed on naive CD8+ T cells from blood, with Jurkat cell RNA spiked in. The cell subset or site label, as the study defines it: FACS-sorted CD8+CD4-CCR7+CD45RA+ naive T cells. All receptors come from a human donor in good health. Some libraries in this study had Jurkat cell RNA spiked in.

The V gene is TRBV7-8, the J gene TRBJ1-6; D is uncertain. Germline loops: CDR1 SGHVS, CDR2 FQNEAQ. Deletions cut 4 bases from V and 0 bases from J, with 16 bases between. The CDR3 length is 18 residues. The CDR3 loop reads CASSSSGPLSSYNSPLHF. The CDR3 region has the DNA TGTGCCAGCAGCTCATCCGGGCCCCTAAGCTCCTATAATTCACCCCTCCACTTT.

At least ten counts were recorded for this clonotype. The chain joins TRBV7-9 to TRBJ2-7, with D perhaps TRBD2 (5 bases). This CDR3 spans 13 amino acids. Germline V gene data show CDR1 as SEHNR and CDR2 as FQNEAQ (reference sequence). Trimming stripped 3 bases from V and 3 bases from J, with 9 bases between. The DNA for the CDR3 is TGTGCCAGCAGCTTTCCCGCGGGCTACGAGCAGTACTTC. It yields the protein CASSFPAGYEQYF.

Comment on this clonotype: No conserved phenylalanine or tryptophan is present at the end of the CDR3, so a read error is the likely explanation. The V call is TRBV14, the J call TRBJ2-3; D unresolved. The V end lost 0 bases, the J end lost 6 bases, and 4 bases lay between the germline ends. From germline, CDR1 is SGHDN and CDR2 FVKESK. The CDR3 extends over 12 amino acids. The CDR3 region is CASSQDLDTQYL. The CDR3 DNA is TGTGCCAGCAGCCAAGATCTGGATACGCAGTATCTT.

Concerning this clonotype: Since a much larger clone is just one base distant, this may be a read error. Here the CDR3 reads CASNPLRGGQFF. The CDR3 nucleotides are TGTGCCAGCAACCCTCTTAGGGGTGGGCAGTTCTTC. The gene calls are TRBV28 and TRBJ2-1; a weak D match, TRBD1 (5 bases). V was cut by 7 bases and J by 12 bases, with 16 bases left in between. Germline CDR1 MDHEN, CDR2 SYDVKM. CDR3 length equals 12 residues.

This clonotype came up many times. CDR3 sequence reads: CSGRQLRDPETQYF. The DNA for the CDR3 is TGCAGCGGCCGACAGTTACGAGATCCAGAGACCCAGTACTTC. The chain has TRBV29-1 and TRBJ2-5; D is possibly TRBD1 (5 bases). The V gene lost 7 bases and the J gene lost 4 bases, with 19 bases spanning the gap. This CDR3 region has 14 residues. CDR1 and CDR2 (germline): SQVTM, ANQGSEA.

This chain connects TRBV4-1 to TRBJ1-4; D remains unclear. This CDR3 has 18 amino acids. CDR1 is MGHRA, CDR2 YSYEKL, per germline. V was cut by 5 bases and J by 0 bases, with 19 bases left in between. CDR3 sequence: CASSALDEVPATNEKLFF. Here the CDR3 DNA reads TGCGCCAGCAGCGCCCTAGATGAGGTGCCTGCAACTAATGAAAAACTGTTTTTT.

This clonotype was seen ten or more times. The chain carries TRBV28 and TRBJ2-1; no firm D call. The V and J ends lost 5 bases and 6 bases respectively, with 5 bases between them. Germline loops: CDR1 MDHEN, CDR2 SYDVKM. The CDR3 covers 11 residues. The CDR3, as DNA: TGTGCCAGCAGTACATCCAATGAGCAGTTCTTC. Its translation is CASSTSNEQFF.

The chain combines TRBV10-3 with TRBJ2-7; TRBD1 aligns across 7 bases. J gave up 3 bases and V 1 base, and 9 bases lay outside the gene matches. Germline V gives CDR1 ENHRY, CDR2 SYGVKD. This CDR3 comprises 16 residues. CDR3 bases: TGTGCCATCAGTGAGTTACTATCCGGGACAGACTACGAGCAGTACTTC. It yields the protein CAISELLSGTDYEQYF.

As regards this clonotype: This may be a read error: a much more frequent sequence differs by one nucleotide. This chain joins TRBV27 and TRBJ2-7; no definite D call. Germline lookup yields CDR1 MNHEY and CDR2 SMNVEV (reference sequence). The CDR3 sequence is 17 residues long. The CDR3 DNA sequence: TGTGCCAGCGGTTTTACCGTTAAGTTGGGGAATCCCTACGAGCAGTACTTC. Encoded protein: CASGFTVKLGNPYEQYF.

This clonotype turned up a few times. The chain employs TRBV4-3 and TRBJ2-1; 15 nucleotides align to TRBD2. This CDR3 comprises 19 residues. V lost 3 bases to trimming and J lost 0 bases; unmatched junction nucleotides: 6. Germline V gene lookup returns CDR1 LGHNA and CDR2 YSLEER. CDR3 nucleotide sequence: TGCGCCAGCAGCCACGGGACTAGCGGGGGGCCAAGCTCCTACAATGAGCAGTTCTTC. Amino acids: CASSHGTSGGPSSYNEQFF.

This clonotype occurred many times. The V and J genes are TRBV2 and TRBJ1-2; D gene unclear. This CDR3 has 14 residues. V lost 3 bases and J 1 base, leaving 9 bases between the germline ends. Germline CDR1 SNHLY, CDR2 FYNNEI. The CDR3 region is CASSDGLYNYGYTF. The DNA of the CDR3 is TGTGCCAGCAGTGATGGATTATATAACTATGGCTACACCTTC.

This clonotype was observed a handful of times. The chain is built from TRBV7-9 and TRBJ2-5; a weak D match, TRBD2 (5 bases). V was pared by 4 bases and J by 1 base, with 13 bases between. CDR3 length: 15 amino acids. Looked up from germline, CDR1 is SEHNR and CDR2 is FQNEAQ (reference sequence). The CDR3 protein is CASSWGVASQETQYF. The DNA of the CDR3 is TGTGCCAGCAGCTGGGGAGTAGCGAGCCAAGAGACCCAGTACTTC.

The chain employs TRBV19 and TRBJ2-5; 7 nucleotides match TRBD1. The CDR3 contains 14 residues. Trimming removed 5 bases from V and 0 bases from J; junction bases left unmatched: 3. The germline gives CDR1 LNHDA, CDR2 SQIVND (reference sequence). The CDR3 loop reads CASSAGTDQETQYF. CDR3 coding DNA: TGTGCCAGTAGTGCTGGGACAGACCAAGAGACCCAGTACTTC.

This clonotype has at least ten counts. This chain links TRBV4-1 with TRBJ2-7, with 9 positions matching TRBD1. The germline V gene has CDR1 MGHRA and CDR2 YSYEKL. This CDR3 spans 14 amino acids. J gave up 4 bases and V 0 bases, and 1 base lay outside the gene matches. Written as DNA, the CDR3 is TGCGCCAGCAGCCAAGAGGGACAGGGATACGAGCAGTACTTC. This translates into CASSQEGQGYEQYF.

Only a few counts were recorded for this clonotype. V usage is TRBV27 and J usage is TRBJ2-5; no firm D call. Per the germline V gene, CDR1 is MNHEY and CDR2 is SMNVEV (reference sequence). The CDR3 is 16 residues long. V was trimmed by 4 bases and J by 2 bases, leaving 17 bases between them. The CDR3 spells CASSSPSVEQQETQYF. The CDR3 region has the DNA TGTGCCAGCAGTTCGCCATCGGTAGAACAACAAGAGACCCAGTACTTC.

The chain couples TRBV11-3 to TRBJ2-3, with D tentatively TRBD2 (5 bases). Germline V gene data show CDR1 as SGHNT and CDR2 as YENEEA. Trimming removed 4 bases from V and 1 base from J, with 12 bases in between. CDR3 length: 15 residues. In DNA form, the CDR3 reads TGTGCCAGCAGCTCTGGGATTAGCGGCACAGATACGCAGTATTTT. Amino acids: CASSSGISGTDTQYF. The whole variable domain, filled in from reference TRBV11-3 and TRBJ2-3, reads EAGVVQSPRYKIIEKKQPVAFWCNPISGHNTLYWYLQNLGQGPELLIRYENEEAVDDSQLPKDRFSAERLKGVDSTLKIQPAELGDSAVYLCASSSGISGTDTQYFGPGTRLTVL.

This clonotype was counted at least ten times. This chain links TRBV29-1 with TRBJ1-1; D call uncertain. Germline CDR1 is SQVTM and CDR2 is ANQGSEA. This CDR3 comprises 12 residues. Deletions cut 7 bases from V and 0 bases from J, with 9 bases between. In DNA form, the CDR3 reads TGCAGCGCCCGTATTATGAACACTGAAGCTTTCTTT. It is translated as CSARIMNTEAFF.

About this clonotype: A clone one base away is much larger, so this may be a read error. This CDR3 reads CASSQDFGASNEQFF. DNA for the CDR3: TGCGCCAGCAGCCAAGATTTTGGGGCTAGCAATGAGCAGTTCTTC. The chain uses TRBV4-3 and TRBJ2-1; possible D gene TRBD1, 5 bases. The CDR3 covers 15 residues. Trimming shortened V by 0 bases and J by 6 bases, and 12 bases separated the two germline ends. Germline lookup yields CDR1 LGHNA and CDR2 YSLEER.

The sample holds many counts of this clonotype. The chain couples TRBV30 to TRBJ2-7; 9 positions match TRBD2. Germline assignment: CDR1 GTSNPN and CDR2 SVGIG (reference sequence). V lost 2 bases, J lost 1 base, and 9 bases stayed unmatched. The CDR3 runs to 16 residues. The CDR3 loop is CAWSPGLARRSYEQYF. The CDR3 DNA reads as TGTGCCTGGAGTCCGGGACTAGCCCGGAGGTCCTACGAGCAGTACTTC.

In its sample, this clonotype was seen many times. The rearrangement links TRBV2 to TRBJ2-5; D is possibly TRBD1 or TRBD2 (7 bases each). Germline V gives CDR1 SNHLY, CDR2 FYNNEI. This CDR3 is built from 14 residues. Trimming took off 5 bases at V and 6 bases at J, with 16 bases between the two ends. The CDR3: CASSQTGRGQTQYF. The CDR3 DNA reads as TGTGCCAGCAGTCAGACAGGGAGGGGTCAGACCCAGTACTTC.

This clonotype was detected only a few times. The chain employs TRBV7-9 and TRBJ2-7, with D possibly TRBD2 on 6 matching bases. V was pared by 7 bases and J by 4 bases, with 17 bases between. The CDR3 runs 14 residues. Germline CDR1 reads SEHNR; CDR2 reads FQNEAQ (reference sequence). Here the CDR3 DNA reads TGTGCCAGCACCCATGCACTGGAGGGATACGAGCAGTACTTC. The encoded protein is CASTHALEGYEQYF.

This clonotype was observed at least ten times. The chain couples TRBV12-5 to TRBJ2-7, with 7 bases fitting TRBD1. The V and J ends lost 4 bases and 6 bases, in that order; junction bases with no gene match: 6. Germline lookup yields CDR1 LGHNT and CDR2 FRNRAP. The CDR3 sequence is 13 residues long. Here the CDR3 reads CASGWGTGVEQYF. CDR3 sequence (DNA): TGTGCTAGTGGTTGGGGAACAGGGGTCGAGCAGTACTTC.

To note about this clonotype: Because it lacks the conserved phenylalanine or tryptophan at the end, this CDR3 is likely a read error. Here the CDR3 reads CASWGVLQETQYS. In DNA form, the CDR3 reads TGTGCCAGCTGGGGAGTACTCCAAGAGACCCAGTACTCC. The chain carries TRBV6-2 or TRBV6-3 and TRBJ2-5; tentative D call: TRBD2 (5 bases). The CDR3 runs 13 residues. With 8 bases removed from V and 1 base from J, the gap between germline ends came to 11 bases. Per germline, CDR1 MNHEY and CDR2 SVGEGT.

This clonotype was found many times. One end of the junction varies from germline; a read error may be responsible. The V and J genes are TRBV4-1 and TRBJ1-1; D unresolved. CDR3 length equals 15 residues. The germline V gene encodes CDR1 MGHRA and CDR2 YSYEKL. For the CDR3, the DNA is TGTGCCAGCAGCCAAGATCCAGGCTTGAACACTGAAGCTTTCTTT. It yields the protein CASSQDPGLNTEAFF.

This clonotype appeared many times. The rearrangement joins TRBV13 to TRBJ1-1; D gene ambiguous. Trimming removed 3 bases from V and 1 base from J, with 6 bases in between. Germline lookup yields CDR1 PRHDT and CDR2 FYEKMQ (reference sequence). The CDR3 is 13 amino acids. CDR3 residues: CASSFGSNTEAFF. Here the CDR3 DNA reads TGTGCCAGCAGCTTTGGGTCGAACACTGAAGCTTTCTTT. Combining the CDR3 with reference TRBV13 and TRBJ1-1 gives the whole variable domain AAGVIQSPRHLIKEKRETATLKCYPIPRHDTVYWYQQGPGQDPQFLISFYEKMQSDKGSIPDRFSAQQFSDYHSELNMSSLELGDSALYFCASSFGSNTEAFFGQGTRLTVV.

This clonotype showed up many times. This chain connects TRBV27 to TRBJ2-7, with 10 bases that match TRBD1. V lost 6 bases, J lost 0 bases, and 14 bases stayed unmatched. There are 18 residues in the CDR3. Germline CDR1 reads MNHEY; CDR2 reads SMNVEV (reference sequence). CDR3 loop: CASRHGTGVIRSSYEQYF. The CDR3 bases are TGTGCCAGCAGGCATGGGACAGGGGTTATAAGGAGCTCCTACGAGCAGTACTTC.

This clonotype was seen only a few times. A much larger clone lies one base from this, so it may be a read error. This chain connects TRBV15 to TRBJ2-3; tentatively, D is TRBD2 (6 bases). The CDR3 has 16 residues. Germline loops: CDR1 LNHNV, CDR2 YYDKDF (reference sequence). V was pared by 3 bases and J by 6 bases, with 19 bases between. The DNA for the CDR3 is TGTGCCACCAGCAGCAGGAGGGCCAGGGATGTGGATACGCAGTATTTT. It yields the protein CATSSRRARDVDTQYF. Full variable domain (outside the CDR3, taken from reference TRBV15 and TRBJ2-3): DAMVIQNPRYQVTQFGKPVTLSCSQTLNHNVMYWYQQKSSQAPKLLFHYYDKDFNNEADTPDNFQSRRPNTSFCFLDIRSPGLGDTAMYLCATSSRRARDVDTQYFGPGTRLTVL.

This clonotype appeared many times. The V gene is TRBV20-1, the J gene TRBJ1-2; no clear D. Trimming removed 5 bases at V and 0 bases at J, with 13 bases between. This CDR3 contains 14 residues. Germline V gene sequence: CDR1 DFQATT, CDR2 SNEGSKA (reference sequence). CDR3: CSAPPQSTNYGYTF. Here the CDR3 DNA reads TGCAGTGCTCCACCCCAGAGTACTAACTATGGCTACACCTTC.

This chain connects TRBV13 to TRBJ1-4; TRBD1 matches at 8 bases. V shed 5 bases and J 10 bases; nucleotides not matched to a gene: 12. The CDR3 contains 15 residues. In germline, CDR1 is PRHDT, CDR2 FYEKMQ (reference sequence). The CDR3 loop is CASSARTGQVRKLFF. The CDR3 region has the DNA TGTGCCAGCAGCGCCAGGACAGGGCAAGTGAGAAAACTGTTTTTT.